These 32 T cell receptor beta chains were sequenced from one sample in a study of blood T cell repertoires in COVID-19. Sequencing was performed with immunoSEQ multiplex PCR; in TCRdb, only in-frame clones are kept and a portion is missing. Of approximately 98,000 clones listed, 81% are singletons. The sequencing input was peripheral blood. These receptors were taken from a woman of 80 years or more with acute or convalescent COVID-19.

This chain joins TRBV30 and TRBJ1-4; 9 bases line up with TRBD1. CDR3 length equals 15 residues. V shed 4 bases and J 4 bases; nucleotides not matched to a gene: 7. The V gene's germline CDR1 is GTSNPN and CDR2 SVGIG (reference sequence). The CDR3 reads CAWNLGTGFNEKLFF. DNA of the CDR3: TGTGCCTGGAATCTGGGGACAGGGTTTAATGAAAAACTGTTTTTT.

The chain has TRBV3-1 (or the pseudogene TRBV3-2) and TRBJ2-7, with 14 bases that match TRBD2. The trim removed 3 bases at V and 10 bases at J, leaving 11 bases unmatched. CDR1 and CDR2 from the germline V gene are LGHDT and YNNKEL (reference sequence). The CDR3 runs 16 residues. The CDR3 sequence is CASSHDPGTSGGPQYV. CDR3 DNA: TGTGCCAGCAGCCATGACCCCGGGACTAGCGGGGGTCCTCAGTACGTC.

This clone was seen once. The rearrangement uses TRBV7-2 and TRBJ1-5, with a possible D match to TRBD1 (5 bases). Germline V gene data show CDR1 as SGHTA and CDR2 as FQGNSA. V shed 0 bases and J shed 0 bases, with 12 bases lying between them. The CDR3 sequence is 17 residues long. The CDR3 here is CASSLARWTHSNQPQHF. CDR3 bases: TGTGCCAGCAGCTTAGCCCGTTGGACACATAGCAATCAGCCCCAGCATTTT.

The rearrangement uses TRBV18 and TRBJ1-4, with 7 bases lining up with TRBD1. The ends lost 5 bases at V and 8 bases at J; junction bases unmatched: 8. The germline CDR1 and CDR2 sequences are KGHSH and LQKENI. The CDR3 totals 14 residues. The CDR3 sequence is CASSGPRDREKLFF. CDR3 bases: TGTGCCAGCTCAGGCCCCCGGGACAGAGAAAAACTGTTTTTT.

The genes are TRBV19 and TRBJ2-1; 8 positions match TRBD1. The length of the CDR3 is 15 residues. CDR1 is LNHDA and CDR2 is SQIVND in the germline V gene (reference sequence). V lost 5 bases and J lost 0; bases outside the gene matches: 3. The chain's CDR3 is CASSPGTGSYNEQFF. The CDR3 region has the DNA TGTGCCAGTAGTCCAGGGACAGGCTCCTACAATGAGCAGTTCTTC.

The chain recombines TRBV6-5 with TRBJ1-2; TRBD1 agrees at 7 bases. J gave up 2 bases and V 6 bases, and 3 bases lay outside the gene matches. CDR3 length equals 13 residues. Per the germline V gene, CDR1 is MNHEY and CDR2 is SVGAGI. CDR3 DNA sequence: TGTGCCAGCAGGCAACAGGGGAACTATGGCTACACCTTC. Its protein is CASRQQGNYGYTF.

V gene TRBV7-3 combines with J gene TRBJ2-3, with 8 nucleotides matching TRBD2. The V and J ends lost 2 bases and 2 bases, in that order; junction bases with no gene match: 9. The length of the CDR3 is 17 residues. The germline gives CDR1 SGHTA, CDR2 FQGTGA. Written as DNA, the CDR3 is TGTGCCAGCAGCTTACGGGACCCCGGGGGGGCCACAGATACGCAGTATTTT. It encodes CASSLRDPGGATDTQYF. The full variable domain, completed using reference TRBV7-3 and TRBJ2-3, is GAGVSQTPSNKVTEKGKYVELRCDPISGHTALYWYRQSLGQGPEFLIYFQGTGAADDSGLPNDRFFAVRPEGSVSTLKIQRTERGDSAVYLCASSLRDPGGATDTQYFGPGTRLTVL.

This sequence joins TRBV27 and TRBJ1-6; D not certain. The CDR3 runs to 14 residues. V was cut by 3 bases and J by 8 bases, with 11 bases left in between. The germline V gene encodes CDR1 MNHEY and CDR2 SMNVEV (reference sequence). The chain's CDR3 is CASSFMSLDSPLHF. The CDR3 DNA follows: TGTGCCAGCAGTTTTATGAGTCTGGATTCACCCCTCCACTTT.

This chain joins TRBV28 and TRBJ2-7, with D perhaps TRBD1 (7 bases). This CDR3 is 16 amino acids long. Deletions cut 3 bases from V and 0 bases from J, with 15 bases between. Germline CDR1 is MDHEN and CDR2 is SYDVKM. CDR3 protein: CASSLGAGQSSYEQYF. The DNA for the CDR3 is TGTGCCAGCAGTTTGGGGGCGGGACAGTCCTCCTACGAGCAGTACTTC.

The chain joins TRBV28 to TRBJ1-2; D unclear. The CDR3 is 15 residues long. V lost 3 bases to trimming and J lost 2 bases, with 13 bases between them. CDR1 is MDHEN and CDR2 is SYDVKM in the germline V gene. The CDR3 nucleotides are TGTGCCAGCAGTTTTCCCGGGAGGATAAACTATGGCTACACCTTC. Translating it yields CASSFPGRINYGYTF.

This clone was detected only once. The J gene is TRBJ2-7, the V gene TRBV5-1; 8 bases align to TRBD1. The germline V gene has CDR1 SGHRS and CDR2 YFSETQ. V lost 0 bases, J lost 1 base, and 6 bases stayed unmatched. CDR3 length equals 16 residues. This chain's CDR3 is CASSLADRGPSYEQYF. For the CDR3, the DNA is TGCGCCAGCAGCTTGGCCGACAGGGGACCATCCTACGAGCAGTACTTC.

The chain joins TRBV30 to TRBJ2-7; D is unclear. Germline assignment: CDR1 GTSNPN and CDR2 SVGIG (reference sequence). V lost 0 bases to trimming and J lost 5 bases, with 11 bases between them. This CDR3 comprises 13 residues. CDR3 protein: CAWSVSGVNEQYF. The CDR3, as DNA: TGTGCCTGGAGTGTATCGGGTGTCAACGAGCAGTACTTC. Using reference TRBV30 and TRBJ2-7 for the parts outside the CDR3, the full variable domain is SQTIHQWPATLVQPVGSPLSLECTVEGTSNPNLYWYRQAAGRGLQLLFYSVGIGQISSEVPQNLSASRPQDRQFILSSKKLLLSDSGFYLCAWSVSGVNEQYFGPGTRLTVT.

The CDR3, as DNA: TGCGCCAGCAGCTTGGCCGGGGGTTACCAGCCCCAGCATTTT. Protein sequence: CASSLAGGYQPQHF. This sequence joins TRBV5-1 and TRBJ1-5, with D maybe TRBD1 (5 bases). Germline loops: CDR1 SGHRS, CDR2 YFSETQ. The CDR3 extends over 14 amino acids. With 0 bases removed from V and 7 bases from J, the gap between germline ends came to 11 bases.

The DNA for the CDR3 is TGCAGTGCTAGTTCAGGGGGCGCGGGGGAGCAGTACTTC. Its translation is CSASSGGAGEQYF. V usage is TRBV20-1 and J usage is TRBJ2-7; 8 positions match TRBD1. Germline CDR1 and CDR2: DFQATT and SNEGSKA (reference sequence). This CDR3 contains 13 residues. Unmatched junction bases numbered 8, after V lost 3 bases and J lost 7 bases.

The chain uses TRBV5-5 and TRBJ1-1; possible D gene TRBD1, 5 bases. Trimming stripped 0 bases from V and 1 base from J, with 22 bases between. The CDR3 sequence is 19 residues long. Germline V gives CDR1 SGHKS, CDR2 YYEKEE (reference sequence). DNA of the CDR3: TGTGCCAGCAGCTTGGCGGGCGGGACCCTCACGCTGGGGAACACTGAAGCTTTCTTT. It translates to CASSLAGGTLTLGNTEAFF.

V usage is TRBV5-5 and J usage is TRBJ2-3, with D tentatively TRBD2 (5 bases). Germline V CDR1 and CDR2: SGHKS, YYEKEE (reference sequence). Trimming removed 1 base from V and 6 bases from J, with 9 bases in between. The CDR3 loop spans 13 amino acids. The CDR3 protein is CASSLLREDTQYF. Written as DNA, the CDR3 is TGTGCCAGCAGCTTGTTGAGGGAGGATACGCAGTATTTT.

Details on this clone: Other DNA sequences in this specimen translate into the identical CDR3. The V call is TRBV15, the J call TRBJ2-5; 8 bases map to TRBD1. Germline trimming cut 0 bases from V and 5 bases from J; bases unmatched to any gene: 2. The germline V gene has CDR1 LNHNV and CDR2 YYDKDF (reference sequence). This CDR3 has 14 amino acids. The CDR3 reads CATSRDRGRETQYF. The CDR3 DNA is TGTGCCACCAGCAGAGACAGGGGGCGGGAGACCCAGTACTTC.

The CDR3 DNA follows: TGTGCCAGTAGTAAAGGAGGGGACAGGGGTGGCTACGAGCAGTACTTC. This translates into CASSKGGDRGGYEQYF. V is TRBV19 and J is TRBJ2-7; 10 bases agree with TRBD1. Germline CDR1 and CDR2: LNHDA and SQIVND (reference sequence). The length of the CDR3 is 16 residues. J lost 3 bases, V lost 4 bases, and 9 bases had no gene match.

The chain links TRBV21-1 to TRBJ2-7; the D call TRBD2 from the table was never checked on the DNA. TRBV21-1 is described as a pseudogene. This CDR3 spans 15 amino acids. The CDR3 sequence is CAKGYAGGSSYEQYF. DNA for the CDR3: TGTGCCAAAGGGTACGCGGGGGGGAGCTCCTACGAGCAGTACTTC.

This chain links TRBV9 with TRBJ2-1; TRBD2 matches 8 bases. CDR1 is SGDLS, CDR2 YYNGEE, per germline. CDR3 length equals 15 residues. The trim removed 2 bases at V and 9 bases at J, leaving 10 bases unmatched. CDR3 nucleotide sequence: TGTGCCAGCAGCGTGAACGGGGGGGTAATGGGTGAGCAGTTCTTC. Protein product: CASSVNGGVMGEQFF.

The CDR3 sequence is CSVVTGVEQYV. CDR3 bases: TGCAGCGTGGTAACGGGGGTCGAGCAGTACGTC. V usage is TRBV29-1 and J usage is TRBJ2-7, with D perhaps TRBD2 (6 bases). The germline V gene has CDR1 SQVTM and CDR2 ANQGSEA. V gave up 6 bases and J gave up 6 bases, with 12 bases separating them. This CDR3 is built from 11 residues.

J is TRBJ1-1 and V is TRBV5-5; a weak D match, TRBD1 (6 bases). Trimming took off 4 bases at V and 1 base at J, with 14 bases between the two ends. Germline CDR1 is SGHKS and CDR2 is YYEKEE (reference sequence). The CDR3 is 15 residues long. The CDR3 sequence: CASSNSGTTNTEAFF. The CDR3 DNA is TGTGCCAGCAGCAACTCCGGGACAACGAACACTGAAGCTTTCTTT.

CDR3 coding DNA: TGTGCCAGCAGCCCAAGACGCGGGGGGGCCAGTAATGAGCAGTTCTTC. This encodes CASSPRRGGASNEQFF. The V call is TRBV7-3, the J call TRBJ2-1; TRBD2 matches 9 bases. Germline V gene sequence: CDR1 SGHTA, CDR2 FQGTGA. The CDR3 is made up of 16 amino acids. Trimming cost V 5 bases and J 7 bases; bases outside gene matches: 12.

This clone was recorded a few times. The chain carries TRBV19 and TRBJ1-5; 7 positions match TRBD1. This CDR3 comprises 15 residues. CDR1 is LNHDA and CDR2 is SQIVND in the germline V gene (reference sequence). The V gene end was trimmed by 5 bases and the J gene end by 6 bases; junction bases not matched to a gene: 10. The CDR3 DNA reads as TGTGCCAGTAGTTCACAGGGGTCGGTTAGTCAGCCCCAGCATTTT. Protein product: CASSSQGSVSQPQHF.

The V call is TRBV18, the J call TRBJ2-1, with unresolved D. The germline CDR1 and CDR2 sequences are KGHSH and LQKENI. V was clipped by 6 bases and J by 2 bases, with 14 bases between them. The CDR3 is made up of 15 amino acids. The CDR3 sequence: CASSQAQSPYNEQFF. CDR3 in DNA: TGTGCCAGCTCCCAAGCTCAATCCCCCTACAATGAGCAGTTCTTC.

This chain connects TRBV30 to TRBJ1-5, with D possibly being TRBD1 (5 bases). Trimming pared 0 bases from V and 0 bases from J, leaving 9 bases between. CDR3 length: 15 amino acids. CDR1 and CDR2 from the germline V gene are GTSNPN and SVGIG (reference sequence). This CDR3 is CAWSVGGTSNQPQHF. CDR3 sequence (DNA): TGTGCCTGGAGTGTGGGAGGGACTAGCAATCAGCCCCAGCATTTT.

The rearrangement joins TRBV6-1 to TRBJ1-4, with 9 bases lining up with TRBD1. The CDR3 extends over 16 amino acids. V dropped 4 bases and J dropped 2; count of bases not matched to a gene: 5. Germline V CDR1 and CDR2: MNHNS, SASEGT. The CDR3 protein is CASSAYRGHTNEKLFF. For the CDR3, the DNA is TGTGCCAGCAGTGCCTACAGGGGGCACACTAATGAAAAACTGTTTTTT.

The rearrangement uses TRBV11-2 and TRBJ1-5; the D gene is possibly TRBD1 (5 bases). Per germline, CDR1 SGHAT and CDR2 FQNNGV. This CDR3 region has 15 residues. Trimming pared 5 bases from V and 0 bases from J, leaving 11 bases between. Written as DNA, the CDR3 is TGTGCCAGCAGCCCCAGTCAGGGTAGCAATCAGCCCCAGCATTTT. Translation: CASSPSQGSNQPQHF.

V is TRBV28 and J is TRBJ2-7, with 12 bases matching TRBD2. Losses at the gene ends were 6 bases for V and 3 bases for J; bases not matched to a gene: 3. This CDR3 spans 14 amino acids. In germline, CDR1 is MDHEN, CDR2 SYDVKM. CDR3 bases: TGTGCCAGCAGCGTGACTAGCGGGGGCTACGAGCAGTACTTC. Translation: CASSVTSGGYEQYF. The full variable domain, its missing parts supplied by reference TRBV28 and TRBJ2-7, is DVKVTQSSRYLVKRTGEKVFLECVQDMDHENMFWYRQDPGLGLRLIYFSYDVKMKEKGDIPEGYSVSREKKERFSLILESASTNQTSMYLCASSVTSGGYEQYFGPGTRLTVT.

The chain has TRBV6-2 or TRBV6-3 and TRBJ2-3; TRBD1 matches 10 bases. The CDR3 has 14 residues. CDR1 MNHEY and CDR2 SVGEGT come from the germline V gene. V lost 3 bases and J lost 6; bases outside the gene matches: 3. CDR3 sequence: CASSYRDRGDTQYF. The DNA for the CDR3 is TGTGCCAGCAGTTATAGGGACAGGGGCGATACGCAGTATTTT.

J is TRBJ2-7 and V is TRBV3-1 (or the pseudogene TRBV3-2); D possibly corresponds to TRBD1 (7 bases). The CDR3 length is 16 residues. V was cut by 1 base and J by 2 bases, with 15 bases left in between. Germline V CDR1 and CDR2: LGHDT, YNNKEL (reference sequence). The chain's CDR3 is CASSQVTRGDPYEQYF. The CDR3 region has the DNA TGTGCCAGCAGCCAAGTTACCAGGGGGGACCCCTACGAGCAGTACTTC.

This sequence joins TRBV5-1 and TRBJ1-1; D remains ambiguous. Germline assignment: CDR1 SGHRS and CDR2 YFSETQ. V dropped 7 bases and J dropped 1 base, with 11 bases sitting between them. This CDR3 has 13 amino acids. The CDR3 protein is CASGLPPNTEAFF. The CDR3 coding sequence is TGCGCCAGCGGCCTCCCACCGAACACTGAAGCTTTCTTT.